This T cell receptor (beta chain) was identified in a study of Tregs in tolerant kidney transplant recipients. General observations from the study: Activated donor B cell expansion appeared to reveal the most relevant donor-specific TCRbeta repertoire. Biological reproducibility was not directly addressed in this study.

As to this clone: Its specificity is unknown.

The CDR3 extends over 17 amino acids. Germline CDR1 SGHRS, CDR2 YFSETQ. V was pared by 2 bases and J by 0 bases, with 8 bases of the junction left unmatched. Unstimulated regulatory T cells (CD4+CD25+CD127-), CD4+CD25- non-regulatory cells, CD4 and CD8 cells were FACS-sorted from thawed PBMCs. TCRdb keeps only in-frame clones here, not all; method: immunoSEQ multiplex PCR. The data hold about 94,000 clones, with approximately 94% observed a single time. The sample in question was CD4+ T cells from blood, obtained before the transplant. This sequence joins TRBV5-1 and TRBJ2-7, with 10 bases matching TRBD2. This TCR was recovered from a human donor who received a combined kidney and bone marrow transplant. CDR3 loop: CASSFGLAGELSYEQYF. CDR3 bases: TGCGCCAGCAGCTTTGGTCTAGCGGGGGAGCTCTCCTACGAGCAGTACTTC.